Below are 7 T cell receptor beta chains sequenced from a single sample in a study of blood T cell repertoires in COVID-19. Clones were sequenced by immunoSEQ multiplex PCR, and TCRdb holds only the in-frame ones, with some missing. Of some 49,000 clones listed, 81% are singletons. Specimen: peripheral blood. These receptors were collected from a woman over 75 with COVID-19, enrolled during active disease.

V and J are TRBV27 and TRBJ2-2, with 7 bases lining up with TRBD2. The CDR3 has 16 residues. Germline CDR1 MNHEY, CDR2 SMNVEV (reference sequence). V shed 2 bases and J 5 bases; nucleotides not matched to a gene: 8. CDR3 amino acids: CASSLMGGSYTGELFF. In nucleotides, the CDR3 is TGTGCCAGCAGTTTAATGGGCGGGAGTTATACCGGGGAGCTGTTTTTT.

The rearrangement uses TRBV10-3 and TRBJ2-2; 7 bases are shared with TRBD1. Germline assignment: CDR1 ENHRY and CDR2 SYGVKD. The CDR3 totals 14 residues. Trimming cost V 6 bases and J 3 bases; bases outside gene matches: 4. The CDR3 sequence is CAIRAGTDTGELFF. The CDR3 region has the DNA TGTGCCATCAGGGCCGGGACAGACACCGGGGAGCTGTTTTTT.

The V call is TRBV4-1, the J call TRBJ1-5; tentative D call: TRBD1 (5 bases). Trimming cost V 1 base and J 0 bases, with 7 bases left between them. The CDR3 contains 15 residues. Germline values: CDR1 MGHRA, CDR2 YSYEKL. The CDR3 DNA reads as TGCGCCAGCAGCCAAGCGGACAATAGCAATCAGCCCCAGCATTTT. Its protein product is CASSQADNSNQPQHF.

This clone occurred a few times. This chain connects TRBV5-4 to TRBJ1-1; D unresolved. Trimming removed 1 base from V and 0 bases from J, with 7 bases in between. CDR3 length: 14 residues. The germline V gene encodes CDR1 SGHNT and CDR2 YYREEE (reference sequence). CDR3 sequence: CASSLTGLNTEAFF. The CDR3 coding sequence is TGTGCCAGCAGCTTGACTGGGCTGAACACTGAAGCTTTCTTT.

V gene TRBV3-1 (or the pseudogene TRBV3-2) combines with J gene TRBJ1-2; the D gene is possibly TRBD1 (5 bases). Looked up from germline, CDR1 is LGHDT and CDR2 is YNNKEL (reference sequence). V gave up 3 bases and J gave up 4 bases, with 12 bases separating them. This CDR3 has 14 residues. The CDR3 DNA reads as TGTGCCAGCAGCCACCCGGGGGGGGGCTATGGCTACACCTTC. This gives the protein CASSHPGGGYGYTF.

This clone has only one observation. CDR3 sequence (DNA): TGTGCCAGCAGCCAGGTCGCAGCTGGAAACACCATATATTTT. As protein: CASSQVAAGNTIYF. The V call is TRBV3-1 (or the pseudogene TRBV3-2), the J call TRBJ1-3; no reliable D call. With 3 bases removed from V and 2 bases from J, the gap between germline ends came to 8 bases. Germline loops: CDR1 LGHDT, CDR2 YNNKEL (reference sequence). The CDR3 contains 14 residues.

This sequence joins TRBV4-2 and TRBJ2-5; 10 positions agree with TRBD2. This CDR3 spans 15 amino acids. The ends lost 1 base at V and 5 bases at J; junction bases unmatched: 4. Germline CDR1 reads LGHNA; CDR2 reads YNFKEQ. Here the CDR3 DNA reads TGTGCCAGCAGCCAAGCGAGCGGGAGGGAGGAGACCCAGTACTTC. This sequence encodes CASSQASGREETQYF.